These 22 T cell receptor beta chains were sequenced from one sample in a study of CD8 T cells in ankylosing spondylitis listed by TCRdb under 2017. Receptors were amplified or captured by 5' RACE. Reads for this sample came from an Illumina HiSeq 2500. TCRdb redid the processing of the public reads, applying fastp at Q25 and MiXCR, and retained in-frame beta chains. Each record represents a unique CDR3 protein, reported with the most common genes and DNA among its rows. For this sample the table gives about 39,000 distinct CDR3 sequences, of which about 3% were detected only once. The ten biggest clones cover under 3.5% of the sample. The specimen was blood, either unsorted or a sorted T cell fraction (not recorded which). The receptors come from a male donor with ankylosing spondylitis or in good health (not recorded which).

This clonotype has a count of ten or more. The chain recombines TRBV9 with TRBJ2-2; D perhaps matches TRBD1 (5 bases). The CDR3 spans 15 residues. Trimming left V 2 bases short and J 3 bases short, with 11 bases between. Germline CDR1 SGDLS, CDR2 YYNGEE. The CDR3 nucleotides read TGTGCCAGCAGCGTGGACACCGCGTACACCGGGGAGCTGTTTTTT. Translating gives CASSVDTAYTGELFF.

This clonotype was observed at least ten times. Written as DNA, the CDR3 is TGTGCCAGCAGCGGTAGTCTAGTCGGGGAGCTGTTTTTT. It codes for CASSGSLVGELFF. The chain joins TRBV9 to TRBJ2-2; D is uncertain. Germline CDR1 reads SGDLS; CDR2 reads YYNGEE. The CDR3 spans 13 residues. Trimming shortened V by 3 bases and J by 7 bases, and 10 bases separated the two germline ends.

This clonotype was counted ten times or more. The chain links TRBV9 to TRBJ2-3; 10 bases map to TRBD2. This CDR3 spans 17 amino acids. Germline V gene data show CDR1 as SGDLS and CDR2 as YYNGEE. V shed 0 bases, J shed 0 bases, and the junction held 4 bases outside the gene matches. CDR3 in amino acids: CASSVGSAGGSTDTQYF. The CDR3 DNA sequence: TGTGCCAGCAGCGTAGGATCAGCGGGGGGGAGCACAGATACGCAGTATTTT. The entire variable domain, with the rest obtained from reference TRBV9 and TRBJ2-3, is as follows: DSGVTQTPKHLITATGQRVTLRCSPRSGDLSVYWYQQSLDQGLQFLIQYYNGEERAKGNILERFSAQQFPDLHSELNLSSLELGDSALYFCASSVGSAGGSTDTQYFGPGTRLTVL.

This clonotype appeared many times. V usage is TRBV9 and J usage is TRBJ2-3; no clear D. V lost 4 bases and J lost 3, with 6 bases in between. CDR3 size: 12 residues. The germline V gene encodes CDR1 SGDLS and CDR2 YYNGEE. CDR3 in amino acids: CASSTQTDTQYF. CDR3 nucleotides: TGTGCCAGCAGCACTCAGACAGATACGCAGTATTTT. Looking up the rest from reference TRBV9 and TRBJ2-3 gives the full variable domain: DSGVTQTPKHLITATGQRVTLRCSPRSGDLSVYWYQQSLDQGLQFLIQYYNGEERAKGNILERFSAQQFPDLHSELNLSSLELGDSALYFCASSTQTDTQYFGPGTRLTVL.

This clonotype is labeled medium-sized (0.01 to 0.1%). The rearrangement uses TRBV9 and TRBJ2-4; 9 bases fit TRBD1. This CDR3 spans 16 amino acids. From germline, CDR1 is SGDLS and CDR2 YYNGEE. Unmatched junction bases numbered 10, after V lost 2 bases and J lost 7 bases. CDR3 sequence reads: CASSVAPDRGTNIQYF. The CDR3 region has the DNA TGTGCCAGCAGCGTCGCTCCGGACAGGGGTACCAACATTCAGTACTTC.

This clonotype was counted at least ten times. The V gene is TRBV9, the J gene TRBJ2-2; D is unresolved. CDR1 is SGDLS, CDR2 YYNGEE, per germline. Trimming pared 0 bases from V and 4 bases from J, leaving 7 bases between. The CDR3 has 14 residues. CDR3 bases: TGTGCCAGCAGCGTAGGCCGGAGCACCGGGGAGCTGTTTTTT. Residues: CASSVGRSTGELFF.

This clonotype has at least ten counts. The V and J genes are TRBV9 and TRBJ2-2; weak D call: TRBD1 (6 bases). The CDR3 sequence is 14 residues long. The V end was cut by 3 bases, the J end by 4 bases, with 10 bases between. CDR1 and CDR2 (germline): SGDLS, YYNGEE. In DNA form, the CDR3 reads TGTGCCAGCAGCGCGACAGGTGTCACCGGGGAGCTGTTTTTT. This codes for CASSATGVTGELFF.

This clonotype was found many times. CDR3 sequence (DNA): TGTGCCAGCAGCTTACACTTCGCTGGGGCCAACGTCCTGACTTTC. Translation: CASSLHFAGANVLTF. The chain joins TRBV9 to TRBJ2-6; D gene uncertain. The CDR3 covers 15 residues. Germline values: CDR1 SGDLS, CDR2 YYNGEE. V was pared by 4 bases and J by 2 bases, with 10 bases between.

This chain links TRBV9 with TRBJ2-5; 8 bases line up with TRBD1. This CDR3 has 17 residues. J was trimmed by 5 bases and V by 1 base; bases with no gene match: 13. CDR1 SGDLS and CDR2 YYNGEE come from the germline V gene. Here the CDR3 reads CASSVRGAGGAGETQYF. Written as DNA, the CDR3 is TGTGCCAGCAGCGTAAGGGGAGCAGGGGGCGCGGGGGAGACCCAGTACTTC.

This clonotype has at least ten counts. The rearrangement uses TRBV9 and TRBJ2-5; D is ambiguous. Looked up from germline, CDR1 is SGDLS and CDR2 is YYNGEE. Trimming pared 0 bases from V and 1 base from J, leaving 4 bases between. This CDR3 has 13 amino acids. The CDR3 DNA is TGTGCCAGCAGCGTAGCAGCCCAAGAGACCCAGTACTTC. Amino acids: CASSVAAQETQYF.

This clonotype was observed many times. This rearrangement joins TRBV9 to TRBJ2-2, with no clear D. There are 12 residues in the CDR3. The V end was cut by 4 bases, the J end by 7 bases, with 8 bases between. Per the germline V gene, CDR1 is SGDLS and CDR2 is YYNGEE. CDR3 DNA: TGTGCCAGCAGCCCTGCCCGCGGGGAGCTGTTTTTT. It codes for CASSPARGELFF.

This clonotype was detected ten times or more. This chain uses TRBV9 with TRBJ2-3; 14 nucleotides match TRBD2. The V segment lost 0 bases and the J segment 5 bases; nucleotides outside the gene matches: 2. CDR1 is SGDLS and CDR2 is YYNGEE in the germline V gene. The CDR3 contains 16 residues. The CDR3 is CASSVGTSGRLDTQYF. As DNA, the CDR3 is TGTGCCAGCAGCGTAGGGACTAGCGGGAGGTTAGATACGCAGTATTTT. The whole variable domain, filled in from reference TRBV9 and TRBJ2-3, reads DSGVTQTPKHLITATGQRVTLRCSPRSGDLSVYWYQQSLDQGLQFLIQYYNGEERAKGNILERFSAQQFPDLHSELNLSSLELGDSALYFCASSVGTSGRLDTQYFGPGTRLTVL.

At least ten counts were recorded for this clonotype. The chain recombines TRBV9 with TRBJ1-3; no definite D call. CDR1 is SGDLS, CDR2 YYNGEE, per germline. This CDR3 contains 16 residues. Trimming removed 0 bases at V and 2 bases at J, with 12 bases between. CDR3 sequence: CASSVEVGFAGNTIYF. The DNA for the CDR3 is TGTGCCAGCAGCGTAGAAGTGGGATTCGCTGGAAACACCATATATTTT.

This clonotype showed up many times. In nucleotides, the CDR3 is TGTGCCAGCAGCGTAATGCAGGGCGCTGAAGCTTTCTTT. Amino acids: CASSVMQGAEAFF. The genes are TRBV9 and TRBJ1-1, with D tentatively TRBD1 (5 bases). This CDR3 has 13 residues. The germline V gene encodes CDR1 SGDLS and CDR2 YYNGEE. Trimming shortened V by 1 base and J by 6 bases, and 10 bases separated the two germline ends.

This clonotype was counted ten times or more. The chain employs TRBV9 and TRBJ2-3; a possible D gene is TRBD1 (5 bases). CDR3 size: 17 residues. In germline, CDR1 is SGDLS, CDR2 YYNGEE. Between the trimmed V and J ends, which lost 0 bases and 2 bases, there was a span of 16 bases. The CDR3 DNA follows: TGTGCCAGCAGCGTAGGTATTCCCCAGGGCCTCACAGATACGCAGTATTTT. It yields the protein CASSVGIPQGLTDTQYF.

In its sample, this clonotype was seen many times. The rearrangement joins TRBV9 to TRBJ1-6, with 9 bases fitting TRBD1. Germline CDR1 SGDLS, CDR2 YYNGEE. V was clipped by 3 bases and J by 10 bases; unmatched bases: 8. The CDR3 contains 15 residues. CDR3 amino acids: CASSGTGASVSPLHF. CDR3 nucleotides: TGTGCCAGCAGCGGGACAGGGGCCAGCGTCTCACCCCTCCACTTT.

This clonotype was observed many times. This chain uses TRBV9 with TRBJ2-3; TRBD1 agrees at 9 bases. With V trimmed by 2 bases and J by 4 bases, 14 bases remained unmatched. CDR3 size: 18 residues. Per germline, CDR1 SGDLS and CDR2 YYNGEE. In DNA, the CDR3 is TGTGCCAGCAGCGTCCAGCTCGGGGGACAGGGCGTCCCAGATACGCAGTATTTT. Its protein product is CASSVQLGGQGVPDTQYF.

In nucleotides, the CDR3 is TGTGCCAGCAGCGTAGAAGCTCGGGATACGCAGTATTTT. Its translation: CASSVEARDTQYF. The rearrangement uses TRBV9 and TRBJ2-3; D gene ambiguous. V was pared by 0 bases and J by 6 bases, with 8 bases between. From germline, CDR1 is SGDLS and CDR2 YYNGEE. The CDR3 is 13 residues long.

There are many counts of this clonotype. The rearrangement links TRBV9 to TRBJ2-5; D may be TRBD1 (6 bases). CDR1 is SGDLS, CDR2 YYNGEE, per germline. Trimming shortened V by 2 bases and J by 5 bases, and 10 bases separated the two germline ends. The length of the CDR3 is 13 residues. CDR3 nucleotides: TGTGCCAGCAGCGTTGGGACATCGGAGACCCAGTACTTC. It yields the protein CASSVGTSETQYF.

This clonotype has at least ten counts. This chain uses TRBV9 with TRBJ2-2; maybe TRBD2 (5 bases). The V gene lost 0 bases and the J gene lost 6 bases, with 12 bases spanning the gap. This CDR3 has 15 residues. From germline, CDR1 is SGDLS and CDR2 YYNGEE. The CDR3 DNA is TGTGCCAGCAGCGTAGCATCCCGGGGAGCCGGGGAGCTGTTTTTT. Protein: CASSVASRGAGELFF.

This clonotype showed up many times. V and J are TRBV9 and TRBJ2-1, with a possible D match to TRBD2 (6 bases). CDR3 length: 17 amino acids. Germline V CDR1 and CDR2: SGDLS, YYNGEE. The V gene lost 0 bases and the J gene lost 0 bases, with 13 bases spanning the gap. As DNA, the CDR3 is TGTGCCAGCAGCGTAGAGGCCCTAGCGAACTCCTACAATGAGCAGTTCTTC. Amino acid sequence: CASSVEALANSYNEQFF.

This clonotype was observed at least ten times. J is TRBJ1-3 and V is TRBV6-4; D call uncertain. The germline V and J ends were trimmed by 4 bases and 0 bases, with 7 bases remaining between them. This CDR3 is 14 amino acids long. Germline CDR1 reads MRHNA; CDR2 reads SNTAGT. CDR3 in DNA: TGTGCCAGCAGTGCGCGAGGCTCTGGAAACACCATATATTTT. Translation gives CASSARGSGNTIYF.